The entry that follows covers one T cell receptor (beta chain) sequence. Per the authors' pipeline: Estimation of nucleated cell counts was performed using reference gene primer amplification. Sequenced by immunoSEQ multiplex PCR; TCRdb stores in-frame clones only, minus some. V, J and clone size are those of that table, while D and trimming were read from the DNA. The repertoire has hundreds of thousands of clones, around 89% of them found once; the top ten carry around 3%. The sample comes from a study of blood T cell repertoires in COVID-19. The germline V gene encodes CDR1 LGHDT and CDR2 YNNKEL (reference sequence). J was trimmed by 13 bases and V by 1 base; bases with no gene match: 0. The CDR3 has 12 residues. Individuals drawn from around 25 US areas were roughly 18 to 89 years old. Participants' reported clinical history set cohort assignment. Recovered status in Cohort 3 required two negative PCRs, clearance, or symptom resolution.

This rearrangement joins TRBV3-1 (or the pseudogene TRBV3-2) to TRBJ2-1; the match to TRBD2 covers 11 bases. The TCR was taken from a woman in her forties or fifties who had recovered from COVID-19. Sequencing was done on a sample of PBMCs or T cells enriched from blood (not recorded which). CDR3 DNA sequence: TGTGCCAGCAGCCAAGGACTAGCGGGACAGTTCTTC. Its translation: CASSQGLAGQFF.